The 20 T cell receptor beta chains in this list originate from one sample, sequenced in a study of shared clonotypes between healthy human individuals. Measured with immunoSEQ multiplex PCR; TCRdb has only the in-frame clones, and not every one. Counted here are some 120,000 clones, 55% to 70% occurring once; the ten biggest clones make up roughly a quarter. Sequenced: memory CD8+ T cells sorted from blood. This sample's subset: CD45RO+ cells pooled with CCR7-negative TemRA cells. The receptors come from a woman aged 30 to 39 in good health.

V gene TRBV5-1 combines with J gene TRBJ2-3; D is uncertain. Germline V gene data show CDR1 as SGHRS and CDR2 as YFSETQ. Trimming shortened V by 6 bases and J by 6 bases, and 8 bases separated the two germline ends. The CDR3 consists of 11 residues. DNA for the CDR3: TGCGCCAGCAACGAGTTGGATACGCAGTATTTT. It is translated as CASNELDTQYF.

The chain uses TRBV25-1 and TRBJ1-6, with TRBD1 matching 7 bases. V lost 4 bases, J lost 6 bases, and 6 bases stayed unmatched. This CDR3 comprises 15 residues. Germline CDR1 is MGHDK and CDR2 is SYGVNS. The CDR3 protein is CASSGNRGANSPLHF. The CDR3 coding sequence is TGTGCCAGCAGTGGAAACAGGGGAGCTAATTCACCCCTCCACTTT.

In DNA form, the CDR3 reads TGCGCCAGCAGCCAGACAGCGGAGATATACGAGCAGTACTTC. Its protein is CASSQTAEIYEQYF. This sequence joins TRBV4-1 and TRBJ2-7; possibly TRBD1 or TRBD2 for D (5 bases each). The germline V gene encodes CDR1 MGHRA and CDR2 YSYEKL. Trimming took off 3 bases at V and 4 bases at J, with 13 bases between the two ends. The CDR3 loop spans 14 amino acids.

This clone has only a few counts. The chain joins TRBV7-8 to TRBJ2-5, with D possibly being TRBD1 or TRBD2 (5 bases each). This CDR3 is built from 15 residues. The germline V gene has CDR1 SGHVS and CDR2 FQNEAQ. With 5 bases removed from V and 4 bases from J, the gap between germline ends came to 17 bases. The DNA for the CDR3 is TGTGCCAGCAGCGTAGGGACCAGCCCTGGAGAGACCCAGTACTTC. Amino acid sequence: CASSVGTSPGETQYF. The whole variable domain, filled in from reference TRBV7-8 and TRBJ2-5, reads GAGVSQSPRYKVAKRGQDVALRCDPISGHVSLFWYQQALGQGPEFLTYFQNEAQLDKSGLPSDRFFAERPEGSVSTLKIQRTQQEDSAVYLCASSVGTSPGETQYFGPGTRLLVL.

V gene TRBV11-1 combines with J gene TRBJ2-5; D possibly corresponds to TRBD2 (5 bases). The length of the CDR3 is 14 residues. Germline V gives CDR1 SGHAT, CDR2 FQDESV (reference sequence). V shed 1 base and J shed 5 bases, with 11 bases lying between them. This CDR3 reads CASSLDRGRETQYF. CDR3 coding DNA: TGTGCCAGCAGCTTAGATCGGGGTCGGGAGACCCAGTACTTC.

The chain joins TRBV29-1 to TRBJ2-6, with D hard to call. CDR1 and CDR2 from the germline V gene are SQVTM and ANQGSEA. The CDR3 spans 14 residues. The V end lost 4 bases, the J end lost 0 bases, and 7 bases lay between the germline ends. The CDR3 here is CSVGINSGANVLTF. The DNA for the CDR3 is TGCAGCGTTGGAATAAACTCTGGGGCCAACGTCCTGACTTTC.

J is TRBJ1-1 and V is TRBV9; D is perhaps TRBD1 (6 bases). V was pared by 4 bases and J by 1 base, with 23 bases between. Germline loops: CDR1 SGDLS, CDR2 YYNGEE. The length of the CDR3 is 18 residues. CDR3 sequence reads: CASSPLLAPGGENTEAFF. The CDR3 bases are TGTGCCAGCAGCCCCCTCCTAGCCCCGGGGGGCGAGAACACTGAAGCTTTCTTT. Complete variable domain (other parts from reference TRBV9 and TRBJ1-1): DSGVTQTPKHLITATGQRVTLRCSPRSGDLSVYWYQQSLDQGLQFLIQYYNGEERAKGNILERFSAQQFPDLHSELNLSSLELGDSALYFCASSPLLAPGGENTEAFFGQGTRLTVV.

This chain joins TRBV5-1 and TRBJ1-5; the D gene is possibly TRBD1 (5 bases). V was trimmed by 0 bases and J by 0 bases, leaving 7 bases between them. In germline, CDR1 is SGHRS, CDR2 YFSETQ. CDR3 size: 15 residues. The CDR3 sequence: CASSLAGNSNQPQHF. DNA of the CDR3: TGCGCCAGCAGCTTGGCAGGGAATAGCAATCAGCCCCAGCATTTT.

There are many counts of this clone. The rearrangement joins TRBV29-1 to TRBJ1-2; TRBD1 might be the D (6 bases). V was pared by 0 bases and J by 12 bases, with 23 bases between. Germline CDR1 reads SQVTM; CDR2 reads ANQGSEA. The CDR3 is 15 amino acids. The CDR3 loop reads CSVEDRTGQGWPDTF. CDR3 nucleotide sequence: TGCAGCGTTGAAGATCGGACGGGACAAGGTTGGCCGGACACCTTC.

The chain joins TRBV28 to TRBJ2-4, with D possibly called TRBD1 or TRBD2 (5 bases each). The CDR3 runs to 14 residues. Trimming pared 5 bases from V and 6 bases from J, leaving 14 bases between. The germline gives CDR1 MDHEN, CDR2 SYDVKM. The CDR3: CASSPPSGGNIQYF. The CDR3 nucleotides read TGTGCCAGCAGTCCACCCAGTGGGGGAAACATTCAGTACTTC.

This sequence joins TRBV7-6 and TRBJ2-5, with TRBD1 identical over 9 bases. The end of the DNA fits TRBJ2-7 better, so the J call may be wrong. This CDR3 is built from 13 residues. The germline V gene encodes CDR1 SGHVS and CDR2 FNYEAQ. The CDR3 nucleotides are TGTGCCAGCAGCCCGGACAGGGGATACGAGCAGTACTTC. It codes for CASSPDRGYEQYF.

CDR3 sequence: CASSQGENTGELFF. CDR3 nucleotides: TGTGCCAGCAGCCAAGGAGAGAACACCGGGGAGCTGTTTTTT. V and J are TRBV13 and TRBJ2-2, with unresolved D. Germline V gene sequence: CDR1 PRHDT, CDR2 FYEKMQ (reference sequence). The CDR3 has 14 residues. The ends were cut back, 5 bases at V and 1 base at J, with 8 bases in the middle.

This sequence joins TRBV18 and TRBJ2-5; 9 nucleotides line up with TRBD1. Matching the DNA end better, TRBJ2-7 makes the J call doubtful. This CDR3 comprises 14 residues. Germline CDR1 KGHSH, CDR2 LQKENI. The chain's CDR3 is CASSLGQGHAEQYF. DNA for the CDR3: TGTGCCAGCTCACTGGGACAGGGACATGCCGAGCAGTACTTC.

J is TRBJ2-5 and V is TRBV6-6; possibly TRBD1 or TRBD2 for D (5 bases each). Trimming left V 2 bases short and J 4 bases short, with 11 bases between. This CDR3 is 14 amino acids long. Germline CDR1 reads MNHNY; CDR2 reads SVGAGI (reference sequence). CDR3 in amino acids: CASSYEGSSETQYF. CDR3 DNA: TGTGCCAGCAGTTACGAGGGGTCGTCAGAGACCCAGTACTTC.

The chain uses TRBV28 and TRBJ2-1, with TRBD1 matching 7 bases. Germline V gives CDR1 MDHEN, CDR2 SYDVKM. CDR3 length: 14 residues. The V gene end was trimmed by 6 bases and the J gene end by 3 bases; junction bases not matched to a gene: 5. CDR3 region: CASSPWDSYNEQFF. The DNA for the CDR3 is TGTGCCAGCAGCCCTTGGGACAGCTACAATGAGCAGTTCTTC.

This clone was detected only a few times. The V gene is TRBV2, the J gene TRBJ2-1; D remains unclear. The length of the CDR3 is 10 residues. Germline V gene lookup returns CDR1 SNHLY and CDR2 FYNNEI. V was shortened by 7 bases and J by 9 bases, with 7 bases between the two germline ends. The CDR3 DNA follows: TGTGCCAGCAAGGGAACTGAGCAGTTCTTC. Its translation: CASKGTEQFF.

The chain employs TRBV20-1 and TRBJ2-7, with TRBD1 as a possible D gene (6 bases). Trimming left V 6 bases short and J 5 bases short, with 11 bases between. The CDR3 spans 11 residues. Germline CDR1 is DFQATT and CDR2 is SNEGSKA (reference sequence). CDR3 amino acids: CSATQGHEQYF. CDR3 nucleotides: TGCAGTGCGACACAGGGCCACGAGCAGTACTTC.

This clone was seen a handful of times. The chain links TRBV27 to TRBJ2-1; D gene ambiguous. Germline V gene lookup returns CDR1 MNHEY and CDR2 SMNVEV (reference sequence). With 6 bases removed from V and 4 bases from J, the gap between germline ends came to 19 bases. The length of the CDR3 is 16 residues. Here the CDR3 DNA reads TGTGCCAGCAGCCCGATCCCCTCAACCTTATACAATGAGCAGTTCTTC. Its protein product is CASSPIPSTLYNEQFF.

The chain employs TRBV6-5 and TRBJ2-1, with D hard to call. Per germline, CDR1 MNHEY and CDR2 SVGAGI. The V and J ends lost 8 bases and 3 bases respectively, with 8 bases between them. The CDR3 sequence is 12 residues long. The CDR3 here is CASGAYYNEQFF. Here the CDR3 DNA reads TGTGCCAGCGGAGCTTACTACAATGAGCAGTTCTTC.

A single count supports this clone. This chain uses TRBV11-2 with TRBJ1-1; no firm D call. The CDR3 spans 16 residues. CDR1 SGHAT and CDR2 FQNNGV come from the germline V gene. Trimming removed 0 bases from V and 3 bases from J, with 14 bases in between. CDR3 in amino acids: CASSLEVGLSDTEAFF. CDR3 coding DNA: TGTGCCAGCAGCTTAGAGGTGGGTCTGTCAGACACTGAAGCTTTCTTT. The whole variable domain, filled in from reference TRBV11-2 and TRBJ1-1, reads EAGVAQSPRYKIIEKRQSVAFWCNPISGHATLYWYQQILGQGPKLLIQFQNNGVVDDSQLPKDRFSAERLKGVDSTLKIQPAKLEDSAVYLCASSLEVGLSDTEAFFGQGTRLTVV.